Each of the 26 T cell receptor beta chains below was sequenced from the same sample in a study of post-analysis software for immune sequencing data. Antigen specificity for these receptors is unknown. Prepared TCR beta cDNA libraries contained unique molecular identifiers. From the PCR reads, TCRdb called clonotypes with MiXCR, one entry per CDR3 protein. The table has about half a million distinct CDR3 sequences, less than 40% seen once. Study-wide points: TRBV5-6, TRBV5-1 and TRBV20-1 were among a handful of TRBV segments more frequent in patients than controls.

Input material: blood. The source of these receptors is a girl under 18 with multiple sclerosis.

This clonotype was detected a few times. This chain uses TRBV5-1 with TRBJ2-5; D is unresolved. Trimming pared 5 bases from V and 4 bases from J, leaving 9 bases between. Per the germline V gene, CDR1 is SGHRS and CDR2 is YFSETQ. CDR3 length: 12 residues. Written as DNA, the CDR3 is TGCGCCAGCAGGGCCCTGAGAGAGACCCAGTACTTC. It is translated as CASRALRETQYF.

This clonotype has a handful of counts. The chain is built from TRBV12-3 or TRBV12-4 and TRBJ2-1, with TRBD2 matching over 8 bases. This CDR3 has 16 amino acids. The J segment lost 4 bases and the V segment lost 3 bases, leaving 8 bases of the junction unmatched. The CDR3 protein is CASSFSALAGYNEQFF. The CDR3 bases are TGTGCCAGCAGTTTTTCAGCGCTAGCGGGTTACAATGAGCAGTTCTTC.

This clonotype turned up a few times. V and J are TRBV20-1 and TRBJ2-1; D not resolved. Germline loops: CDR1 DFQATT, CDR2 SNEGSKA (reference sequence). V lost 4 bases and J 7 bases, leaving 2 bases between the germline ends. This CDR3 region has 9 residues. The CDR3 sequence is CSAKNEQFF. The CDR3 coding sequence is TGCAGTGCTAAGAATGAGCAGTTCTTC.

This clonotype has a count of ten or more. V usage is TRBV7-2 and J usage is TRBJ2-3, with 9 bases lining up with TRBD2. This CDR3 is built from 15 residues. The germline V gene has CDR1 SGHTA and CDR2 FQGNSA. J lost 1 base, V lost 3 bases, and 2 bases had no gene match. CDR3 residues: CASSLQRGGTDTQYF. The CDR3 DNA sequence: TGTGCCAGCAGCTTGCAGCGGGGGGGCACAGATACGCAGTATTTT.

This clonotype was detected many times. V and J are TRBV29-1 and TRBJ2-7; D is undetermined. Germline loops: CDR1 SQVTM, CDR2 ANQGSEA. The CDR3 is 12 amino acids. With 4 bases removed from V and 0 bases from J, the gap between germline ends came to 7 bases. The CDR3 loop is CSVVNDSYEQYF. The DNA for the CDR3 is TGCAGCGTTGTTAATGACTCCTACGAGCAGTACTTC.

The chain combines TRBV10-3 with TRBJ2-1, with D perhaps TRBD2 (5 bases). Germline V gives CDR1 ENHRY, CDR2 SYGVKD. This CDR3 is built from 14 residues. The ends were cut back, 5 bases at V and 5 bases at J, with 13 bases in the middle. CDR3 coding DNA: TGTGCCATCAGTTCTGTGGGAGACAACAATGAGCAGTTCTTC. Translating gives CAISSVGDNNEQFF.

V is TRBV15 and J is TRBJ1-5, with 8 bases lining up with TRBD1. Germline V gene data show CDR1 as LNHNV and CDR2 as YYDKDF (reference sequence). This CDR3 comprises 19 residues. J lost 3 bases, V lost 0 bases, and 13 bases had no gene match. CDR3 loop: CATSRDPLTGVFNNQPQHF. In nucleotides, the CDR3 is TGTGCCACCAGCAGAGATCCCTTGACAGGGGTGTTCAACAATCAGCCCCAGCATTTT.

V and J are TRBV28 and TRBJ2-5; D is undetermined. The ends were cut back, 5 bases at V and 7 bases at J, with 14 bases in the middle. The CDR3 has 13 amino acids. Germline CDR1 and CDR2: MDHEN and SYDVKM. CDR3 in DNA: TGTGCCAGCAGTCACGACGTTGACGGGACCCAGTACTTC. Translating it yields CASSHDVDGTQYF.

This clonotype was seen many times. The rearrangement links TRBV28 to TRBJ2-5; 12 bases align to TRBD2. Looked up from germline, CDR1 is MDHEN and CDR2 is SYDVKM. V trimming: 4 bases; J trimming: 11 bases; junction bases outside the gene matches: 8. The CDR3 length is 14 residues. The DNA of the CDR3 is TGTGCCAGCAGTTATCGACTAGCGGGGGTGGCGCAGTACTTC. This sequence encodes CASSYRLAGVAQYF.

This chain links TRBV7-3 with TRBJ2-3; 7 bases match TRBD1. CDR3 length: 14 residues. Germline loops: CDR1 SGHTA, CDR2 FQGTGA. J gave up 2 bases and V 5 bases, and 4 bases lay outside the gene matches. CDR3 in amino acids: CASSRDRFTDTQYF. The CDR3 coding sequence is TGTGCCAGCAGCCGGGACAGATTCACAGATACGCAGTATTTT.

This clonotype was seen many times. This chain links TRBV20-1 with TRBJ2-5, with D maybe TRBD1 (6 bases). V lost 2 bases and J 5 bases, leaving 12 bases between the germline ends. This CDR3 comprises 13 residues. Per germline, CDR1 DFQATT and CDR2 SNEGSKA (reference sequence). CDR3 region: CSARNRESETQYF. The CDR3 DNA reads TGCAGTGCTAGAAACAGGGAGTCCGAGACCCAGTACTTC.

As for this clonotype: The junction and the germline gene differ at one end; a read error may be behind it. CDR3 nucleotides: TGCGCCAACAGCTCGGGACTAGCGGGGGGCGATTTGTCCTACGAGCAGTACTTC. Protein product: CANSSGLAGGDLSYEQYF. The J gene is TRBJ2-7, the V gene TRBV5-1; 15 nucleotides agree with TRBD2. Germline CDR1 SGHRS, CDR2 YFSETQ. The CDR3 is 18 residues long.

Notes on this clonotype: The junction departs from the called germline gene at one end, perhaps through a read error. This chain uses TRBV6-5 with TRBJ2-7, with D perhaps being TRBD1 or TRBD2 (5 bases each). In germline, CDR1 is MNHEY, CDR2 SVGAGI. The CDR3 loop spans 16 amino acids. CDR3 sequence: CANSYFPPGSSYEQYF. CDR3 coding DNA: TGTGCCAACAGTTACTTCCCCCCAGGGAGCTCCTACGAGCAGTACTTC.

The V call is TRBV5-1, the J call TRBJ2-3; 9 positions agree with TRBD2. Germline CDR1 reads SGHRS; CDR2 reads YFSETQ. CDR3 length equals 17 residues. V lost 0 bases, J lost 0 bases, and 5 bases stayed unmatched. CDR3 residues: CASSLASSGASTDTQYF. Written as DNA, the CDR3 is TGCGCCAGCAGCTTGGCTTCTAGCGGGGCGAGCACAGATACGCAGTATTTT.

The chain is built from TRBV7-2 and TRBJ2-7, with D perhaps matching TRBD2 (6 bases). The DNA end is more similar to TRBJ2-5, so the J call may be wrong. The CDR3 sequence is 16 residues long. CDR1 and CDR2 (germline): SGHTA, FQGNSA. CDR3 protein: CASSPTSPLSEETQYF. The CDR3 DNA sequence: TGTGCCAGCAGCCCCACTAGCCCCCTATCCGAAGAGACCCAGTACTTC.

This chain connects TRBV4-2 to TRBJ1-2; D is unclear. Trimming pared 4 bases from V and 0 bases from J, leaving 18 bases between. The germline gives CDR1 LGHNA, CDR2 YNFKEQ. CDR3 length equals 17 residues. CDR3 amino acids: CASSLAGNTRPNYGYTF. For the CDR3, the DNA is TGTGCCAGCAGCCTTGCCGGAAACACGCGTCCTAACTATGGCTACACCTTC.

V gene TRBV12-3 or TRBV12-4 combines with J gene TRBJ1-2; D is unclear. The CDR3 has 13 amino acids. V shed 3 bases and J shed 5 bases, with 10 bases lying between them. Here the CDR3 DNA reads TGTGCCAGCAGTTTGGTCCAGAAATATGGCTACACCTTC. Protein: CASSLVQKYGYTF.

A few counts support this clonotype. CDR3 loop: CASRLGDYFPDTQYF. Here the CDR3 DNA reads TGTGCCAGCAGGTTGGGGGACTACTTCCCAGATACGCAGTATTTT. V is TRBV11-2 and J is TRBJ2-3; 7 bases line up with TRBD2. V shed 6 bases and J 4 bases; nucleotides not matched to a gene: 10. Germline assignment: CDR1 SGHAT and CDR2 FQNNGV. The CDR3 loop spans 15 amino acids.

The rearrangement uses TRBV20-1 and TRBJ2-7, with D unclear. The CDR3 loop spans 16 amino acids. Germline V gives CDR1 DFQATT, CDR2 SNEGSKA (reference sequence). V was pared by 0 bases and J by 0 bases, with 15 bases between. The CDR3 protein is CSARDPLAGVSYEQYF. CDR3 nucleotides: TGCAGTGCTAGAGATCCGTTGGCAGGAGTCTCCTACGAGCAGTACTTC.

This clonotype was counted once. The chain combines TRBV28 with TRBJ2-4; D perhaps matches TRBD2 (5 bases). CDR3 size: 16 residues. Germline CDR1 is MDHEN and CDR2 is SYDVKM. V was pared by 6 bases and J by 3 bases, with 18 bases between. The DNA for the CDR3 is TGTGCCAGCAGCTCCGTGCTGAGACGGGGCAAAAACATTCAGTACTTC. Protein sequence: CASSSVLRRGKNIQYF. The full variable domain, its missing parts supplied by reference TRBV28 and TRBJ2-4, is DVKVTQSSRYLVKRTGEKVFLECVQDMDHENMFWYRQDPGLGLRLIYFSYDVKMKEKGDIPEGYSVSREKKERFSLILESASTNQTSMYLCASSSVLRRGKNIQYFGAGTRLSVL.

This clonotype was recorded a few times. The chain combines TRBV20-1 with TRBJ2-1; 11 nucleotides line up with TRBD2. The CDR3 consists of 14 residues. V was pared by 6 bases and J by 3 bases, with 4 bases of the junction left unmatched. Germline values: CDR1 DFQATT, CDR2 SNEGSKA (reference sequence). CDR3 nucleotides: TGCAGTGCCCTCGGGACTAGCGGCTACAATGAGCAGTTCTTC. Protein product: CSALGTSGYNEQFF.

V gene TRBV10-3 combines with J gene TRBJ1-2, with TRBD1 as a possible D gene (6 bases). The CDR3 is made up of 14 amino acids. The germline gives CDR1 ENHRY, CDR2 SYGVKD. V gave up 11 bases and J gave up 6 bases, with 22 bases separating them. CDR3 in amino acids: CALRSGALFDGYTF. The DNA of the CDR3 is TGTGCCCTCCGGTCGGGGGCGCTTTTTGATGGCTACACCTTC.

The chain is built from TRBV7-9 and TRBJ1-1; D is undetermined. The germline gives CDR1 SEHNR, CDR2 FQNEAQ (reference sequence). The CDR3 length is 14 residues. Trimming removed 1 base at V and 1 base at J, with 7 bases between. CDR3 amino acids: CASSLVRENTEAFF. As DNA, the CDR3 is TGTGCCAGCAGCTTAGTAAGGGAGAACACTGAAGCTTTCTTT.

This clonotype has more than one count but fewer than ten. This sequence joins TRBV28 and TRBJ2-7; D gene unclear. The germline V gene encodes CDR1 MDHEN and CDR2 SYDVKM. With 7 bases removed from V and 4 bases from J, the gap between germline ends came to 17 bases. This CDR3 has 14 residues. The CDR3 region has the DNA TGTGCCAGCAATCCACCTGCAGTCTCGTACGAGCAGTACTTC. Amino acid sequence: CASNPPAVSYEQYF.

The genes are TRBV20-1 and TRBJ1-2, with D uncertain. CDR1 is DFQATT and CDR2 is SNEGSKA in the germline V gene (reference sequence). Trimming took off 5 bases at V and 7 bases at J, with 17 bases between the two ends. The CDR3 totals 13 residues. The CDR3 loop reads CSASQTASVGYTF. CDR3 nucleotides: TGCAGTGCTTCCCAGACGGCTTCGGTTGGCTACACCTTC.

This chain links TRBV20-1 with TRBJ2-7; D is undetermined. CDR1 DFQATT and CDR2 SNEGSKA come from the germline V gene (reference sequence). Between the trimmed V and J ends, which lost 1 base and 1 base, there was a span of 8 bases. The CDR3 is 13 amino acids. Here the CDR3 reads CSARGHASYEQYF. Written as DNA, the CDR3 is TGCAGTGCTAGAGGACATGCGTCCTACGAGCAGTACTTC.